Presented here are 26 T cell receptor beta chains from one specimen sequenced in a study of glioma-infiltrating T cells listed by TCRdb under 2016. Reads for this sample came from an Illumina MiSeq. The iRepertoire nested amplicon-rescue multiplex PCR (arm-PCR) platform was used to amplify TCR alpha and beta CDR3 regions from RNA. The public reads were reprocessed in TCRdb via fastp at Q25 and MiXCR, keeping in-frame beta chains. Every entry covers one CDR3 protein and lists the most common genes and DNA from its rows. Recorded for this sample are a few hundred thousand distinct CDR3 sequences; around 45% of them occurred a single time. Clones ranked in the top ten supply around 12% of the sample. What was sequenced was glioma tissue, nonneoplastic brain tissue, or PBMCs (not recorded which). The receptors come from a human donor with low-grade glioma or glioblastoma, undergoing nonglioma brain surgery, or in good health (not recorded which).

CDR3 DNA: TGTGCCAGCAGTGATGGGACAGGAGGGGTCAATGAGCAGTTCTTC. The encoded protein is CASSDGTGGVNEQFF. The chain has TRBV2 and TRBJ2-1; 8 bases match TRBD1. The CDR3 spans 15 residues. Germline V CDR1 and CDR2: SNHLY, FYNNEI. The trim removed 3 bases at V and 6 bases at J, leaving 7 bases unmatched.

As regards this clonotype: A read error may account for a junction end that differs from germline. The chain uses TRBV19 and TRBJ2-5, with 13 bases lining up with TRBD2. Germline V gives CDR1 LNHDA, CDR2 SQIVND (reference sequence). CDR3 length: 16 amino acids. CDR3: CASSITGTSGMEIQYF. The CDR3 nucleotides read TGTGCCAGTAGTATTACCGGGACTAGCGGGATGGAGATCCAGTACTTC.

This clonotype was recorded many times. This sequence joins TRBV27 and TRBJ2-7; tentatively, D is TRBD1 (6 bases). V was shortened by 3 bases and J by 1 base, with 10 bases between the two germline ends. CDR1 is MNHEY and CDR2 is SMNVEV in the germline V gene (reference sequence). CDR3 length: 14 amino acids. CDR3 residues: CASSFAGTSYEQYF. The CDR3 DNA sequence: TGTGCCAGCAGTTTCGCCGGGACATCCTACGAGCAGTACTTC.

The CDR3 here is CSAGARDSYEQYF. CDR3 sequence (DNA): TGCAGTGCTGGAGCCCGGGACAGCTACGAGCAGTACTTC. The chain recombines TRBV20-1 with TRBJ2-7, with TRBD1 matching 7 bases. CDR3 length: 13 residues. Germline V CDR1 and CDR2: DFQATT, SNEGSKA (reference sequence). The V gene end was trimmed by 5 bases and the J gene end by 3 bases; junction bases not matched to a gene: 7.

The V call is TRBV7-2, the J call TRBJ2-7; TRBD2 aligns across 12 bases. Per germline, CDR1 SGHTA and CDR2 FQGNSA. The CDR3 extends over 16 amino acids. With 5 bases clipped from V and 7 bases from J, the junction kept 12 bases outside the gene matches. The CDR3 reads CASSLGLAGPEGEQYF. CDR3 nucleotides: TGTGCCAGCAGCCTGGGACTAGCGGGTCCTGAGGGGGAGCAGTACTTC.

This clonotype was detected a few times. The chain uses TRBV7-2 and TRBJ2-7; D uncertain. This CDR3 contains 15 residues. CDR1 is SGHTA, CDR2 FQGNSA, per germline. V lost 5 bases to trimming and J lost 4 bases, with 18 bases between them. The CDR3 loop reads CASSPSASWMYEQYF. As DNA, the CDR3 is TGTGCCAGCAGCCCGAGTGCCTCCTGGATGTACGAGCAGTACTTC.

In its sample, this clonotype was seen a few times. The genes are TRBV20-1 and TRBJ1-2; no definite D call. Germline V gene data show CDR1 as DFQATT and CDR2 as SNEGSKA (reference sequence). CDR3 length: 16 residues. The V and J ends lost 2 bases and 0 bases respectively, with 16 bases between them. CDR3 in DNA: TGCAGTGCTAGATTGCCCAGGCAACTACCTAACTATGGCTACACCTTC. Amino acids: CSARLPRQLPNYGYTF.

In the case of this clonotype: A much larger clone is a single base away; this may be a read error. V gene TRBV28 combines with J gene TRBJ2-3, with D perhaps given as TRBD1 or TRBD2 (5 bases each). The CDR3 spans 18 residues. V gave up 3 bases and J gave up 0 bases, with 19 bases separating them. Germline V gene lookup returns CDR1 MDHEN and CDR2 SYDVKM. The DNA of the CDR3 is TGTGCCAGCAGTTTTGGGGCTAGAGGGAAGATTAGCACAGATACGCAGTATTTT. This gives the protein CASSFGARGKISTDTQYF.

Concerning this clonotype: Mismatch with germline at one junction end may stem from a read error. The J gene is TRBJ2-3, the V gene TRBV28; 7 bases match TRBD2. The V gene's germline CDR1 is MDHEN and CDR2 SYDVKM. This CDR3 contains 17 residues. The CDR3 loop reads CASSPRGLDFCTDTQYF. The CDR3 bases are TGCGCCAGCAGTCCCCGAGGACTAGATTTCTGCACAGATACGCAGTATTTT.

On this clonotype itself: This may be a read error, as it is one base from a much larger clone. The J gene is TRBJ2-3, the V gene TRBV24-1; TRBD1 is a possible D gene (6 bases). The CDR3 is 15 amino acids. CDR1 is KGHDR, CDR2 SFDVKD, per germline. CDR3 sequence (DNA): TGTGCCACCAGTGATCCCGGACAGACCACAGGTACGCAGTATTTT. Its protein product is CATSDPGQTTGTQYF.

This rearrangement joins TRBV4-1 to TRBJ2-3, with D unclear. V was clipped by 0 bases and J by 1 base, with 8 bases between them. The CDR3 has 15 residues. CDR1 and CDR2 (germline): MGHRA, YSYEKL. DNA for the CDR3: TGCGCCAGCAGCCAAGACAGCTGGGGCACAGATACGCAGTATTTT. Amino acid sequence: CASSQDSWGTDTQYF.

This clonotype was counted between two and nine times. CDR3 residues: CASQPGGETQYF. The DNA of the CDR3 is TGTGCCAGCCAACCCGGGGGTGAGACCCAGTACTTC. The chain carries TRBV28 and TRBJ2-5; perhaps TRBD2 as D (6 bases). Trimming shortened V by 8 bases and J by 5 bases, and 12 bases separated the two germline ends. CDR1 and CDR2 (germline): MDHEN, SYDVKM. The CDR3 contains 12 residues.

This clonotype was detected ten times or more. The chain carries TRBV28 and TRBJ2-1; D is tentatively TRBD1 or TRBD2 (5 bases each). This CDR3 is built from 11 residues. Germline assignment: CDR1 MDHEN and CDR2 SYDVKM. Trimming took 7 bases from V and 11 from J, leaving 12 bases between them. In DNA form, the CDR3 reads TGTGCCAGCACCACCCGGGACCAGCAGTTCTTC. It translates to CASTTRDQQFF.

V and J are TRBV19 and TRBJ2-3; D is perhaps TRBD2 (5 bases). The germline CDR1 and CDR2 sequences are LNHDA and SQIVND (reference sequence). V lost 2 bases, J lost 3 bases, and 15 bases lay in between. The CDR3 is made up of 16 amino acids. The CDR3 bases are TGTGCCAGTAGTATAAGGATCCGGGGAAAAACAGATACGCAGTATTTT. It is translated as CASSIRIRGKTDTQYF. Full variable domain (outside the CDR3, taken from reference TRBV19 and TRBJ2-3): DGGITQSPKYLFRKEGQNVTLSCEQNLNHDAMYWYRQDPGQGLRLIYYSQIVNDFQKGDIAEGYSVSREKKESFPLTVTSAQKNPTAFYLCASSIRIRGKTDTQYFGPGTRLTVL.

A note on this clonotype: A read error may explain this, as a much larger clone is one base away. The chain links TRBV7-2 to TRBJ2-5, with 9 bases identical to TRBD1. CDR3 size: 16 residues. From germline, CDR1 is SGHTA and CDR2 FQGNSA. CDR3 loop: CASSFPGQGGQETKYF. The CDR3 DNA is TGTGCCAGCAGCTTCCCGGGACAGGGAGGGCAAGAGACCAAGTACTTC.

This clonotype was picked up a small number of times. This rearrangement joins TRBV6-1 to TRBJ2-3; 13 bases match TRBD2. Germline V gene sequence: CDR1 MNHNS, CDR2 SASEGT. The CDR3 covers 16 residues. V was clipped by 6 bases and J by 4 bases; unmatched bases: 7. As DNA, the CDR3 is TGTGCCAGCAGAGCCCTCGGACTAGCGGGAGCAGATACGCAGTATTTT. Protein: CASRALGLAGADTQYF.

The chain couples TRBV2 to TRBJ1-2, with D tentatively TRBD1 (5 bases). There are 13 residues in the CDR3. V shed 6 bases and J shed 9 bases, with 17 bases lying between them. Germline V gene sequence: CDR1 SNHLY, CDR2 FYNNEI. The CDR3 loop is CASRKTAQYSYTF. The CDR3 DNA sequence: TGTGCCAGCAGGAAGACAGCACAGTATAGCTACACCTTC. The variable domain in full, with the rest retrieved from reference TRBV2 and TRBJ1-2, is EPEVTQTPSHQVTQMGQEVILRCVPISNHLYFYWYRQILGQKVEFLVSFYNNEISEKSEIFDDQFSVERPDGSNFTLKIRSTKLEDSAMYFCASRKTAQYSYTFGSGTRLTVV.

This clonotype occurred a few times. The chain joins TRBV7-8 to TRBJ2-3, with 13 bases lining up with TRBD2. With 5 bases clipped from V and 4 bases from J, the junction kept 6 bases outside the gene matches. Germline V CDR1 and CDR2: SGHVS, FQNEAQ. The CDR3 contains 16 residues. The CDR3 nucleotides are TGTGCCAGCAGCCCGAGGACTAGCGGGAGCCCAGATACGCAGTATTTT. Encoded protein: CASSPRTSGSPDTQYF.

This clonotype came up a few times. The CDR3 here is CASSDRWEGRVDEQYF. The CDR3 bases are TGCGCCAGCAGTGATAGGTGGGAGGGCCGAGTCGACGAGCAGTACTTC. The gene calls are TRBV10-2 and TRBJ2-7, with TRBD2 matching over 7 bases. Germline V gene lookup returns CDR1 WSHSY and CDR2 SAAADI. The V and J ends lost 3 bases and 5 bases, in that order; junction bases with no gene match: 13. The CDR3 spans 16 residues.

This clonotype has only a few counts. The chain recombines TRBV6-4 with TRBJ1-1; D is possibly TRBD1 (6 bases). V lost 3 bases to trimming and J lost 5 bases, with 10 bases between them. This CDR3 is 13 amino acids long. Germline V gene sequence: CDR1 MRHNA, CDR2 SNTAGT. CDR3 in amino acids: CASSEQGSTEAFF. The CDR3 nucleotides read TGTGCCAGCAGTGAACAGGGTAGTACTGAAGCTTTCTTT.

In regard to this clonotype: One end of the junction does not line up with germline, which may come from a read error. This chain uses TRBV28 with TRBJ2-7, with D unclear. CDR3 length: 14 residues. Germline-derived CDR1 and CDR2 are MDHEN and SYDVKM. Here the CDR3 reads CACSPSSSSYEQYF. The DNA of the CDR3 is TGTGCCTGCAGTCCCTCAAGCAGCTCCTACGAGCAGTACTTC. Full variable domain (outside the CDR3, taken from reference TRBV28 and TRBJ2-7): DVKVTQSSRYLVKRTGEKVFLECVQDMDHENMFWYRQDPGLGLRLIYFSYDVKMKEKGDIPEGYSVSREKKERFSLILESASTNQTSMYLCACSPSSSSYEQYFGPGTRLTVT.

The gene calls are TRBV29-1 and TRBJ1-2, with a possible D match to TRBD1 (6 bases). Germline CDR1 is SQVTM and CDR2 is ANQGSEA. V was trimmed by 4 bases and J by 4 bases, leaving 13 bases between them. This CDR3 is built from 13 residues. The CDR3 DNA is TGCAGCGTTGGGGGGCCCGGAGGCTATGGCTACACCTTC. Residues: CSVGGPGGYGYTF.

A few counts support this clonotype. The chain uses TRBV5-1 and TRBJ1-4; the match to TRBD1 covers 10 bases. Germline V lookup: CDR1 SGHRS, CDR2 YFSETQ. The CDR3 extends over 16 amino acids. Germline trimming cut 0 bases from V and 12 bases from J; bases unmatched to any gene: 11. CDR3 DNA sequence: TGCGCCAGCAGCTTGGCCAGGACAGGGGGAAGGAAGGAACTGTTTTTT. Translation gives CASSLARTGGRKELFF.

This rearrangement joins TRBV4-1 to TRBJ2-3; possibly TRBD1 or TRBD2 for D (5 bases each). V was cut by 0 bases and J by 6 bases, with 19 bases left in between. Germline CDR1 reads MGHRA; CDR2 reads YSYEKL. The CDR3 is 17 amino acids. CDR3 in amino acids: CASSQESGRSGGDTQYF. For the CDR3, the DNA is TGCGCCAGCAGCCAAGAATCAGGGAGATCAGGCGGCGATACGCAGTATTTT.

With respect to this clonotype: A much larger clone differs from this one at a single base, so this may be a read error. The rearrangement uses TRBV4-2 and TRBJ1-1; D gene uncertain. The CDR3 covers 15 residues. The germline V gene has CDR1 LGHNA and CDR2 YNFKEQ. CDR3 in DNA: TGTGCCAGCAGCCCACGGACCGAAATGAACACTGAAGCTTCCTTT. This translates into CASSPRTEMNTEASF.

The chain links TRBV10-3 to TRBJ1-5; tentative D call: TRBD1 (6 bases). V was pared by 0 bases and J by 7 bases, with 13 bases between. In germline, CDR1 is ENHRY, CDR2 SYGVKD. The CDR3 loop spans 15 amino acids. CDR3 sequence: CAISESETGRQPQHF. CDR3 in DNA: TGTGCCATCAGTGAGTCTGAGACAGGTCGGCAGCCCCAGCATTTT.